These 9 T cell receptor beta chains were all obtained from the same sample, sequenced in a study of cytomegalovirus exposure and HLA in healthy donors. The PCR was carried out with 60 Vbeta primers and 13 Jbeta primers. Some clones are missing from TCRdb's copy, which holds only in-frame ones; the method was immunoSEQ multiplex PCR. The sample records 100,000 or so clones, around 78% being singletons. The sample was PBMCs. The receptors come from a man in his forties in good health and CMV-seronegative.

The CDR3 sequence: CASSNTDTLIRPQHF. CDR3 coding DNA: TGTGCCAGCAGTAATACGGACACGTTAATTCGGCCCCAGCATTTT. The gene calls are TRBV2 and TRBJ1-5; D possibly corresponds to TRBD1 (5 bases). Per germline, CDR1 SNHLY and CDR2 FYNNEI. This CDR3 comprises 15 residues. Trimming took off 5 bases at V and 9 bases at J, with 20 bases between the two ends.

This chain joins TRBV4-2 and TRBJ2-5; 13 nucleotides match TRBD2. CDR3 size: 20 residues. The V gene's germline CDR1 is LGHNA and CDR2 YNFKEQ. Trimming removed 0 bases from V and 4 bases from J; junction bases left unmatched: 14. The CDR3 is CASSQDPSGLAGYEGETQYF. The DNA for the CDR3 is TGTGCCAGCAGCCAAGATCCTTCGGGACTAGCGGGGTATGAGGGAGAGACCCAGTACTTC.

This chain joins TRBV5-1 and TRBJ2-6, with TRBD1 as a possible D gene (6 bases). V was trimmed by 0 bases and J by 1 base, leaving 11 bases between them. Germline CDR1 reads SGHRS; CDR2 reads YFSETQ. The CDR3 has 17 residues. The CDR3 sequence: CASSLAPTGSGANVLTF. Here the CDR3 DNA reads TGCGCCAGCAGCTTGGCCCCTACAGGGTCTGGGGCCAACGTCCTGACTTTC.

In its sample, this clone was seen a few times. The chain recombines TRBV30 with TRBJ1-5; 8 bases are a match to TRBD1. Germline lookup yields CDR1 GTSNPN and CDR2 SVGIG (reference sequence). Trimming removed 1 base from V and 1 base from J; junction bases left unmatched: 9. This CDR3 has 17 amino acids. The CDR3 nucleotides read TGTGCCTGGAGTGCAGGGGGCGGCGGTTGGAGCAATCAGCCCCAGCATTTT. It is translated as CAWSAGGGGWSNQPQHF.

J is TRBJ2-5 and V is TRBV18; no reliable D call. Germline V gene data show CDR1 as KGHSH and CDR2 as LQKENI. The CDR3 covers 14 residues. Between the trimmed V and J ends, which lost 3 bases and 2 bases, there was a span of 10 bases. This chain's CDR3 is CASSPYELQETQYF. The CDR3 DNA reads as TGTGCCAGCTCACCTTACGAGCTACAAGAGACCCAGTACTTC.

The V gene is TRBV5-6, the J gene TRBJ1-5; weak D call: TRBD1 (5 bases). CDR1 and CDR2 (germline): SGHDT, YYEEEE. The CDR3 has 15 amino acids. Trimming cost V 1 base and J 6 bases, with 14 bases left between them. DNA of the CDR3: TGTGCCAGCAGCTTGACTGGGGCTTCAGGTCAGCCCCAGCATTTT. Protein sequence: CASSLTGASGQPQHF.

V usage is TRBV5-5 and J usage is TRBJ1-2; 8 nucleotides match TRBD1. CDR1 is SGHKS, CDR2 YYEKEE, per germline (reference sequence). V lost 0 bases and J lost 5; bases outside the gene matches: 6. This CDR3 has 15 amino acids. In DNA, the CDR3 is TGTGCCAGCAGCTTGGTGGCAGGGGGCGGTTATGGCTACACCTTC. Translated, it gives CASSLVAGGGYGYTF. Together with reference TRBV5-5 and TRBJ1-2, the CDR3 gives the full variable domain: DAGVTQSPTHLIKTRGQQVTLRCSPISGHKSVSWYQQVLGQGPQFIFQYYEKEERGRGNFPDRFSARQFPNYSSELNVNALLLGDSALYLCASSLVAGGGYGYTFGSGTRLTVV.

The V gene is TRBV5-1, the J gene TRBJ1-5; 7 nucleotides align to TRBD1. Germline CDR1 and CDR2: SGHRS and YFSETQ. The CDR3 extends over 16 amino acids. V lost 4 bases to trimming and J lost 5 bases; unmatched junction nucleotides: 12. CDR3 coding DNA: TGCGCCAGCAGCCCATCACAGGGGATGGCCTATCAGCCCCAGCATTTT. Amino acid sequence: CASSPSQGMAYQPQHF.

V usage is TRBV19 and J usage is TRBJ1-1; D may be TRBD1 (6 bases). V was clipped by 9 bases and J by 0 bases, with 17 bases between them. CDR1 LNHDA and CDR2 SQIVND come from the germline V gene (reference sequence). This CDR3 has 15 amino acids. CDR3 DNA sequence: TGTGCCAGCCAGAGGGGGGGAGCCATGAACACTGAAGCTTTCTTT. Translation: CASQRGGAMNTEAFF.